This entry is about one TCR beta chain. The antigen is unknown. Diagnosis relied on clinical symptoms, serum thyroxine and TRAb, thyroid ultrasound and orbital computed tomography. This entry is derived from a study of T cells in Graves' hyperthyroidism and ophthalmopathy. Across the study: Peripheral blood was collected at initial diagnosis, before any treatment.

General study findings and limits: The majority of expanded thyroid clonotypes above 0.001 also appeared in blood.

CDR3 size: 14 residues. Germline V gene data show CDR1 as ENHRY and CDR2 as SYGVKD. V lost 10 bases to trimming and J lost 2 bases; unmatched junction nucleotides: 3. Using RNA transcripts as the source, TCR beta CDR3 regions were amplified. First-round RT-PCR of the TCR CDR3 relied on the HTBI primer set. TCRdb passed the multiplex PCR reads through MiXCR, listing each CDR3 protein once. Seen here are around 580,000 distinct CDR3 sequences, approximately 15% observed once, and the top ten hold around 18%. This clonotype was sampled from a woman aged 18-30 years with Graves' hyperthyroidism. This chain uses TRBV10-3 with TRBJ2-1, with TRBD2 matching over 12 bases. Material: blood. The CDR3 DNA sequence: TGTGCCACCGGACTAGCGGGGACCTACAATGAGCAGTTCTTC. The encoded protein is CATGLAGTYNEQFF.